This entry is about one TCR beta chain. Its antigen is still unknown. The germline CDR1 and CDR2 sequences are SGHRS and YFSETQ. The CDR3 has 13 amino acids. V was cut by 4 bases and J by 2 bases, with 8 bases left in between. The data originate from a study of cytomegalovirus exposure and HLA in healthy donors. General study results and limits: Common viral pathogens seemed to be connected with several of the most significant clusters, according to a later analysis. Trimming of TCR beta V- and J-genes showed a link, identified in a later analysis, to a missense DCLRE1C variant. The authors reported that TCR beta sequences could predict HLA-A and HLA-B alleles. These predictions were accurate for most subjects in the first cohort.

Primers: 60 Vbeta forward and 13 Jbeta reverse. Data came from immunoSEQ multiplex PCR; TCRdb stores just in-frame clones and leaves some out. In the table there are approximately 81,000 clones, 77% of which are singletons. Each donor was nominally healthy when sampled (though unrecorded immune exposures were likely). Sequenced material: PBMCs. J is TRBJ2-3 and V is TRBV5-1; TRBD2 might be the D (5 bases). The receptor's source is a man over 45 in good health and CMV-seropositive. Written as DNA, the CDR3 is TGCGCCAGCAGCACGACTAACACAGATACGCAGTATTTT. Encoded protein: CASSTTNTDTQYF.